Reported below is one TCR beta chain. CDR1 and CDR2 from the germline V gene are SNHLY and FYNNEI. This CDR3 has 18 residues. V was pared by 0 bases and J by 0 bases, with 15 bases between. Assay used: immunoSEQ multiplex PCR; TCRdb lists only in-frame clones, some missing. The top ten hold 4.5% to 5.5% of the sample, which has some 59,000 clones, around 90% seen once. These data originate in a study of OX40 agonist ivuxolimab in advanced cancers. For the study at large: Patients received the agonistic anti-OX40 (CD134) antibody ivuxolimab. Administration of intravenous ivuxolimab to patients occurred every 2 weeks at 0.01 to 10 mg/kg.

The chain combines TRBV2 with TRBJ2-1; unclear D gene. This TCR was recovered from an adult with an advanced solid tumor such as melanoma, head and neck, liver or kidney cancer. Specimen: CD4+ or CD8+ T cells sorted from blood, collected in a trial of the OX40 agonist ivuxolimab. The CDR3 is CASSEARRLSTSYNEQFF. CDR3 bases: TGTGCCAGCAGTGAAGCGCGGCGTCTCTCTACCTCCTACAATGAGCAGTTCTTC.